This T cell receptor beta chain was recorded in a study of regulatory T cells in long-lasting Graves disease. Notes on the study in general: Patients with persistent disease showed a bias toward TRBV28, TRBJ1-2 and TRBJ2-5. Those with persistent disease had in common more public clonotypes (about 3,000) than new patients (roughly 930).

Building the TCR beta libraries relied on iRepertoire HTBI primers, and CDR3 regions underwent Arm-PCR. Each CDR3 protein gets one entry after TCRdb re-called the multiplex PCR reads with MiXCR. The sample contains about 290,000 distinct CDR3 sequences, 20% to 25% of which appear only once. With 4 bases removed from V and 6 bases from J, the gap between germline ends came to 13 bases. Germline CDR1 reads SGDLS; CDR2 reads YYNGEE. The CDR3 covers 14 residues. Time point noted: persistent/refractory GD, antithyroid drugs over 5 years with positive TRAb. Scientists built the TCR library using RNA that was extracted from PBMCs. Guidelines of the American Thyroid Association were used to diagnose Graves' disease. Details on this clonotype: Its antigen is not identified.

The chain is built from TRBV9 and TRBJ2-2; D possibly uses TRBD1 or TRBD2 (5 bases each). The material sequenced was peripheral blood mononuclear cells (PBMCs), taken when the disease was refractory, from a patient treated with antithyroid drugs. The clonotype originates from a female donor with Graves disease. The DNA for the CDR3 is TGTGCCAGCAGCCCAGGGACGGTCTCCGGGGAGCTGTTTTTT. It codes for CASSPGTVSGELFF. The full variable domain, completed using reference TRBV9 and TRBJ2-2, is DSGVTQTPKHLITATGQRVTLRCSPRSGDLSVYWYQQSLDQGLQFLIQYYNGEERAKGNILERFSAQQFPDLHSELNLSSLELGDSALYFCASSPGTVSGELFFGEGSRLTVL.